The present T cell receptor (beta chain) was sequenced within a study of T cell responses to AZD1222 COVID-19 vaccine. The study, taken as a whole, reports: Clonal diversity was possibly underestimated, and white British individuals and females predominated among donors.

Comments on this clone: Antigen unknown.

Produced via immunoSEQ multiplex PCR; TCRdb's table is partial and in-frame only. The table lists 150,000 to 200,000 clones, around 89% of them singletons. The germline V gene has CDR1 SEHNR and CDR2 FQNEAQ (reference sequence). This CDR3 contains 17 residues. Losses at the gene ends were 0 bases for V and 9 bases for J; bases not matched to a gene: 8. The sample consisted of peripheral blood, taken 28 days after the second AZD1222 dose. The sequence was collected from an adult who received the AZD1222 COVID-19 vaccine. The V call is TRBV7-9, the J call TRBJ1-6; 10 bases agree with TRBD1. The CDR3 DNA reads TGTGCCAGCAGCTTAGCCCGGGGAGGGACAGGGGCTTCACCCCTCCACTTT. As protein: CASSLARGGTGASPLHF.